This T cell receptor beta chain was sequenced during a study of T-cell memory formation after mild COVID-19. Study background: TCR clusters were mostly donor specific. Study findings and constraints: Memory sampled before infection contained some responding clones, suggesting cross-reactive memory joined. Contracting clones from day 15 to 85 showed balanced CD4/CD8; later expanders favored CD4+.

CDR1 and CDR2 from the germline V gene are MGHRA and YSYEKL. Deletions cut 4 bases from V and 5 bases from J, with 5 bases between. The CDR3 sequence is 12 residues long. Constant-segment primers and 5'RACE yielded cDNA libraries for TCR alpha and TCR beta, each carrying sample barcodes and UMIs. TCRdb re-called the 5' RACE reads through MiXCR, storing one row per CDR3 protein. Of just over 150,000 distinct CDR3 sequences in the sample, less than 40% were seen once. This clonotype was seen repeatedly, ten times or more. Antigen specificity is unknown. The chain uses TRBV4-1 and TRBJ2-2; D possibly corresponds to TRBD2 (5 bases). This clonotype was obtained from an adult woman who had mild COVID-19 (a few samples of this study predate the infection). Cell type and time point are not known. The specimen sequenced was PBMCs or a T cell subset sorted from them (not recorded which). The CDR3 DNA sequence: TGCGCCAGCAGCCGAGGGACCGGGGAGCTGTTTTTT. Its protein is CASSRGTGELFF.